One and the same sample provided the 12 T cell receptor beta chains below, sequenced in a study of blood T cell repertoires in COVID-19 (dated by TCRdb to 2018 to 2021). Libraries were constructed by the immunoSEQ multiplex PCR assay. Held by TCRdb, this immuneACCESS table contains in-frame sequences only and omits some clones. Under half of the omission traces to an unresolved V gene where checked; the cause of the rest is unknown. The sample yields nearly 95,000 clones; 90% were counted once. The top ten clones comprise less than 2% of the sample. The sample comprised peripheral blood. The source is a human donor with active COVID-19. The donor label of this sample is uncertain.

The CDR3 region has the DNA TGTGCCAGCAGTTTAGGAGGGGTTGGAAACACCATATATTTT. It encodes CASSLGGVGNTIYF. The chain carries TRBV28 and TRBJ1-3, with D perhaps matching TRBD1 (5 bases). V dropped 2 bases and J dropped 3 bases, with 8 bases sitting between them. Germline loops: CDR1 MDHEN, CDR2 SYDVKM. The CDR3 covers 14 residues.

The chain uses TRBV7-9 and TRBJ1-2; perhaps TRBD1 as D (5 bases). This CDR3 has 15 residues. V was pared by 1 base and J by 3 bases, with 12 bases between. Per germline, CDR1 SEHNR and CDR2 FQNEAQ (reference sequence). CDR3 protein: CASSLVLGGYYGYTF. The CDR3 region has the DNA TGTGCCAGCAGCTTAGTGCTGGGGGGGTACTATGGCTACACCTTC.

V and J are TRBV4-3 and TRBJ2-7; TRBD1 matches 9 bases. CDR3 length: 16 residues. Germline V lookup: CDR1 LGHNA, CDR2 YSLEER. The ends lost 0 bases at V and 4 bases at J; junction bases unmatched: 7. The CDR3 DNA sequence: TGCGCCAGCAGCCAAGAACACGGGACAGGGAAGTACGAGCAGTACTTC. This translates into CASSQEHGTGKYEQYF.

The chain is built from TRBV19 and TRBJ2-2, with 10 bases matching TRBD2. Germline CDR1 reads LNHDA; CDR2 reads SQIVND (reference sequence). The CDR3 covers 15 residues. The junction had 9 bases not matched to a gene; V was cut back by 7 bases and J by 7 bases. CDR3 residues: CASTSGGAPIGELFF. In DNA, the CDR3 is TGTGCCAGTACGAGCGGGGGGGCTCCTATCGGGGAGCTGTTTTTT.

V is TRBV18 and J is TRBJ2-7; the D gene is possibly TRBD2 (6 bases). CDR3 length equals 19 residues. V gave up 3 bases and J gave up 2 bases, with 26 bases separating them. Germline V gene sequence: CDR1 KGHSH, CDR2 LQKENI. The CDR3, as DNA: TGTGCCAGCTCACCCGCGCTCGGGGGTCCAAGCTTAAATACCTACGAGCAGTACTTC. It is translated as CASSPALGGPSLNTYEQYF.

This clone appeared once. The rearrangement links TRBV7-2 to TRBJ1-6; TRBD1 might be the D (6 bases). The V gene lost 5 bases and the J gene lost 5 bases, with 13 bases spanning the gap. The CDR3 is made up of 15 amino acids. Germline values: CDR1 SGHTA, CDR2 FQGNSA. CDR3 nucleotides: TGTGCCAGCAGCCTTACAGGGAGTGATAATTCACCCCTCCACTTT. Protein sequence: CASSLTGSDNSPLHF.

The chain joins TRBV9 to TRBJ1-2; 8 bases line up with TRBD1. This CDR3 contains 15 residues. Germline lookup yields CDR1 SGDLS and CDR2 YYNGEE. V shed 4 bases, J shed 8 bases, and the junction held 13 bases outside the gene matches. CDR3 sequence (DNA): TGTGCCAGCAGCCCCGGGGATGGCAGGGGGCTCGGCTACACCTTC. Translating gives CASSPGDGRGLGYTF.

This clone came up a few times. J is TRBJ1-2 and V is TRBV9, with TRBD1 matching over 12 bases. There are 18 residues in the CDR3. V lost 7 bases and J lost 3; bases outside the gene matches: 16. Germline CDR1 SGDLS, CDR2 YYNGEE. The CDR3 DNA follows: TGTGCCAGCTCCCATCCCCGGGACAGGGGGCTCCTTTACTATGGCTACACCTTC. Encoded protein: CASSHPRDRGLLYYGYTF.

The chain couples TRBV7-9 to TRBJ1-1; 10 bases match TRBD1. Germline V gives CDR1 SEHNR, CDR2 FQNEAQ (reference sequence). The CDR3 extends over 16 amino acids. V shed 5 bases and J 5 bases; nucleotides not matched to a gene: 11. CDR3 residues: CASSTRQGAMETEAFF. CDR3 nucleotides: TGTGCCAGCAGCACCAGACAGGGGGCAATGGAAACTGAAGCTTTCTTT.

The rearrangement joins TRBV7-7 to TRBJ2-5, with 8 bases matching TRBD2. CDR1 SSHAT and CDR2 FNYEAQ come from the germline V gene (reference sequence). This CDR3 has 14 amino acids. CDR3 sequence: CASSRGGMGETQYF. Here the CDR3 DNA reads TGTGCTAGCTCCCGGGGGGGGATGGGAGAGACCCAGTACTTC.

The genes are TRBV7-2 and TRBJ1-2; TRBD1 might be the D (6 bases). In germline, CDR1 is SGHTA, CDR2 FQGNSA. The CDR3 consists of 14 residues. Trimming pared 0 bases from V and 12 bases from J, leaving 17 bases between. CDR3 sequence reads: CASSLAGTGIGNTF. CDR3 DNA: TGTGCCAGCAGCTTAGCCGGCACAGGGATCGGAAACACCTTC.

This chain joins TRBV5-1 and TRBJ2-5; perhaps TRBD1 as D (6 bases). V lost 2 bases to trimming and J lost 5 bases, with 22 bases between them. Germline values: CDR1 SGHRS, CDR2 YFSETQ. The CDR3 is 17 residues long. In DNA, the CDR3 is TGCGCCAGCAGCTTAGGTTTCCTGGGGGCGCAATCGGAGACCCAGTACTTC. Its protein product is CASSLGFLGAQSETQYF.